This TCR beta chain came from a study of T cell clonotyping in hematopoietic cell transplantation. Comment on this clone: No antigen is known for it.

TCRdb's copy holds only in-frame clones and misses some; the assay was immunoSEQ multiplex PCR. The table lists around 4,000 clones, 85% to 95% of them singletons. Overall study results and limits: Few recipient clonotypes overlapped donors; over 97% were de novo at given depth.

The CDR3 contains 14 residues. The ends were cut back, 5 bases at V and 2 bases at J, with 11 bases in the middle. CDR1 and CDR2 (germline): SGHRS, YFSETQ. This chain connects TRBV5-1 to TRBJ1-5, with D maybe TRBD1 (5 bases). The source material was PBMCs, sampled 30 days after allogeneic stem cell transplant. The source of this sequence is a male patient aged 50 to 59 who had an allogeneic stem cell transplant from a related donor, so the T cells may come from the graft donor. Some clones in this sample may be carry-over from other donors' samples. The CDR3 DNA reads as TGCGCCAGCAGTAAGGACACAGGCAATCAGCCCCAGCATTTT. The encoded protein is CASSKDTGNQPQHF.